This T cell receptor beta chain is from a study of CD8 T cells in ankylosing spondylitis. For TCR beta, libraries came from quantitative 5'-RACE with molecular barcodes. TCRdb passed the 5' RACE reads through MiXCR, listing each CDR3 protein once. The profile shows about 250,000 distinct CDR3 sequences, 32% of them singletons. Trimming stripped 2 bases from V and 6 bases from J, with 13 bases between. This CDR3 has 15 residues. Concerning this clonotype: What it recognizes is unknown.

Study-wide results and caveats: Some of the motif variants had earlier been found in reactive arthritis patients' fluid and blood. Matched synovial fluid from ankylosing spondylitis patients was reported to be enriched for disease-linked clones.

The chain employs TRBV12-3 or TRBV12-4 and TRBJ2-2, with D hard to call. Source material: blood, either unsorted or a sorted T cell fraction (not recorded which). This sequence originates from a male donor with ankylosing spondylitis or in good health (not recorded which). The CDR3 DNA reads TGTGCCAGCAGTTTACAACTAAGGACCGCCGGGGAGCTGTTTTTT. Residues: CASSLQLRTAGELFF.